The sequence of this T cell receptor beta chain was determined in a study of cytomegalovirus exposure and HLA in healthy donors. A multiplex PCR was run with 60 Vbeta primers and 13 Jbeta primers. Method: immunoSEQ multiplex PCR; TCRdb's copy keeps in-frame clones and lacks some. The sample yields about 200,000 clones, 70% to 85% seen once. Study outcomes and limitations: Reports state that TCR beta sequences accurately predicted most subjects' HLA-A and HLA-B alleles. The authors assumed roughly uniform sequencing depth across donors for presence/absence analyses.

This clone has just a few counts. Its target is unknown. The CDR3 has 16 amino acids. V shed 4 bases and J 0 bases; nucleotides not matched to a gene: 7. Germline values: CDR1 MNHEY, CDR2 SMNVEV (reference sequence). The sequence came from a boy aged 2-15 years in good health and CMV-seronegative. The chain is built from TRBV27 and TRBJ1-1, with TRBD1 matching 8 bases. The material sequenced was PBMCs. This CDR3 is CASSSLRGRLNTEAFF. The CDR3 DNA follows: TGTGCCAGCAGTTCCCTCAGGGGGCGTTTGAACACTGAAGCTTTCTTT.